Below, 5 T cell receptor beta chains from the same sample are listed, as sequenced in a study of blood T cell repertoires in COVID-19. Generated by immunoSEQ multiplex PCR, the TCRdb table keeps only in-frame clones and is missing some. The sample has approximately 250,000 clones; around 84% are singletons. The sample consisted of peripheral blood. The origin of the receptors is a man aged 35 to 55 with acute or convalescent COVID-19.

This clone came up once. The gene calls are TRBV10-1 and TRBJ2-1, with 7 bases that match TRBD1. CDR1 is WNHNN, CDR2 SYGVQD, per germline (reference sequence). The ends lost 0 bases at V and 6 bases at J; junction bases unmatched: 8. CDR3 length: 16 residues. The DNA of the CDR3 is TGCGCCAGCAGTGAGTCCAGGACAGGCTGGGGCAATGAGCAGTTCTTC. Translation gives CASSESRTGWGNEQFF.

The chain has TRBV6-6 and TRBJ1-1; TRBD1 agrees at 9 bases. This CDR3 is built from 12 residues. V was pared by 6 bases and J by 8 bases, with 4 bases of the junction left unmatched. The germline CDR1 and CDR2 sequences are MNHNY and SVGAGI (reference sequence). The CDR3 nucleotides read TGTGCCAGCAGCACAGGGGGCGGCGAAGCTTTCTTT. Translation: CASSTGGGEAFF.

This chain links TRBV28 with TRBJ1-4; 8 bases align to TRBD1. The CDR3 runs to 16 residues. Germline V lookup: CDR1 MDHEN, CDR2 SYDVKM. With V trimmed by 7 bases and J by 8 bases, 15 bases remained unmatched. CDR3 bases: TGTGCCAGCACCACAAAACGACAGGGGTGGAAGGAAAAACTGTTTTTT. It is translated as CASTTKRQGWKEKLFF.

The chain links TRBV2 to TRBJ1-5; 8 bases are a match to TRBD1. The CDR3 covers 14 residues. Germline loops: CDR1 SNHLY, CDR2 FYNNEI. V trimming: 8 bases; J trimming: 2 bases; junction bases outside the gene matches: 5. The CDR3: CASAGQGGNQPQHF. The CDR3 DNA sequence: TGTGCCAGCGCCGGACAGGGCGGCAATCAGCCCCAGCATTTT.

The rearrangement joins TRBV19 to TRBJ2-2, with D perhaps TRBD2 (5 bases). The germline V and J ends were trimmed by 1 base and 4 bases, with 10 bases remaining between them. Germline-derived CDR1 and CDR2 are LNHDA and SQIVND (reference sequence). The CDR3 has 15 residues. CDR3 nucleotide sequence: TGTGCCAGTAGTATAGGTAGAGCGGTCACCGGGGAGCTGTTTTTT. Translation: CASSIGRAVTGELFF.